This T cell receptor beta chain is from a study of blood T cell repertoires in COVID-19. Turning to the study itself: The origin of the acute and convalescent COVID-19 samples was the United States, Italy and Spain.

Here immunoSEQ multiplex PCR was the method, and the copy in TCRdb shows in-frame clones only, minus some. The table has 200,000 to 300,000 clones, about 85% seen once. Germline CDR1 and CDR2: LGHDT and YNNKEL (reference sequence). The trim removed 5 bases at V and 3 bases at J, leaving 15 bases unmatched. The CDR3 extends over 17 amino acids. This clonotype was obtained from a man in his sixties who had recovered from COVID-19. The sample consisted of peripheral blood. The genes are TRBV3-1 (or the pseudogene TRBV3-2) and TRBJ2-7; 8 bases fit TRBD1. The CDR3 nucleotides read TGTGCCAGCAGCTCAATCTCATCGGGACAGGCATTCTACGAGCAGTACTTC. It translates to CASSSISSGQAFYEQYF.